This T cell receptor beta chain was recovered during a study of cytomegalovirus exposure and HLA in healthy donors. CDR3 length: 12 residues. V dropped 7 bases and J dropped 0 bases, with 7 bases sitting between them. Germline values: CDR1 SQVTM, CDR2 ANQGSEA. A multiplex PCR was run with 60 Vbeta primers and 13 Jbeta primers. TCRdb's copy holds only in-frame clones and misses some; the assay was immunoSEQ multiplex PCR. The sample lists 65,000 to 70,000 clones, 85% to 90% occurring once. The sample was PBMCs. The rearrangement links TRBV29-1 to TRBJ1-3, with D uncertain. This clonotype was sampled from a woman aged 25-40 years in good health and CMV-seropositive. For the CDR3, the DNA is TGCAGCGGTAAGAGCTCTGGAAACACCATATATTTT. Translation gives CSGKSSGNTIYF.